This T cell receptor beta chain was observed in a study of blood T cell repertoires in COVID-19. Overall study context: From the United States, Italy and Spain came samples of acute and convalescent COVID-19. The analysed material was cDNA or gDNA that came from T cells, B-cell-depleted T cells, or PBMCs.

The CDR3 extends over 13 amino acids. Germline lookup yields CDR1 SGHNT and CDR2 YENEEA. V was cut by 4 bases and J by 3 bases, with 10 bases left in between. Per the study methods: For nucleated cells, counts were estimated from reference gene primer amplification. TCRdb keeps only in-frame clones here, not all; method: immunoSEQ multiplex PCR. V and J calls and clone size are as listed in that table; D and trimming were resolved from the DNA. The data hold tens of thousands of clones, with around 90% observed a single time. This clonotype was sampled from a human donor in a cohort sampled during active COVID-19. The chain links TRBV11-3 to TRBJ2-7, with TRBD1 as a possible D gene (5 bases). Specimen: peripheral blood. DNA of the CDR3: TGTGCCAGCAGCTCCTATACAGGCTACGAGCAGTACTTC. This translates into CASSSYTGYEQYF.